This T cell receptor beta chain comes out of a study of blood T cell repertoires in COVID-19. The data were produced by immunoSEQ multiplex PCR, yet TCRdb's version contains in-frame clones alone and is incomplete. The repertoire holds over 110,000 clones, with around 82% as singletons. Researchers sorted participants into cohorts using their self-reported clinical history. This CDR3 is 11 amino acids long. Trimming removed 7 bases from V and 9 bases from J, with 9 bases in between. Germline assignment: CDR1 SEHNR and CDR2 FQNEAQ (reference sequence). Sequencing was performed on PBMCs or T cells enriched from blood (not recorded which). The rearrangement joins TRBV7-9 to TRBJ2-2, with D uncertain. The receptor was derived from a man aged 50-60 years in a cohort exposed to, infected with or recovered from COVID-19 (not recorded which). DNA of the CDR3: TGTGCCAGCACCGCGTCCCGGGAGCTGTTTTTT. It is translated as CASTASRELFF.